Shown below are 26 T cell receptor beta chains from a single sample sequenced in a study of cytomegalovirus exposure and HLA in healthy donors. TCRdb's table, derived via immunoSEQ multiplex PCR, lists solely in-frame clones and lacks some. This table holds 95,000 to 150,000 clones, just under 95% found once. Sample: PBMCs. The receptors derive from a woman between 18 and 29 years old in good health and CMV-seronegative.

V is TRBV7-9 and J is TRBJ2-7; perhaps TRBD2 as D (7 bases). CDR1 SEHNR and CDR2 FQNEAQ come from the germline V gene (reference sequence). This CDR3 region has 15 residues. V was shortened by 1 base and J by 0 bases, with 10 bases between the two germline ends. The DNA for the CDR3 is TGTGCCAGCAGCTTAGTGGGGGGGCTCTCCTACGAGCAGTACTTC. Protein: CASSLVGGLSYEQYF.

In its sample, this clone was seen a few times. The genes are TRBV28 and TRBJ2-1; perhaps TRBD2 as D (5 bases). With 6 bases removed from V and 3 bases from J, the gap between germline ends came to 12 bases. The V gene's germline CDR1 is MDHEN and CDR2 SYDVKM. The CDR3 totals 14 residues. In DNA, the CDR3 is TGTGCCAGCAGACCCGACTACAACTACAATGAGCAGTTCTTC. It is translated as CASRPDYNYNEQFF.

CDR3 residues: CASSWSPSAQYF. DNA of the CDR3: TGTGCCAGCAGTTGGTCTCCCTCGGCGCAGTATTTT. The gene calls are TRBV5-6 and TRBJ2-3; D is uncertain. CDR1 and CDR2 from the germline V gene are SGHDT and YYEEEE. There are 12 residues in the CDR3. Trimming removed 5 bases from V and 10 bases from J, with 14 bases in between.

The CDR3 here is CASNTGLAEPQETQYF. The CDR3 coding sequence is TGTGCCAGCAACACTGGACTAGCGGAACCTCAAGAGACCCAGTACTTC. The rearrangement joins TRBV28 to TRBJ2-5; 10 bases align to TRBD2. Germline lookup yields CDR1 MDHEN and CDR2 SYDVKM. The V segment lost 7 bases and the J segment 2 bases; nucleotides outside the gene matches: 10. This CDR3 has 16 residues.

CDR3 sequence reads: CASSLPGQGIGNTIYF. CDR3 in DNA: TGTGCCAGCAGCTTACCTGGACAGGGAATTGGAAACACCATATATTTT. The chain employs TRBV7-9 and TRBJ1-3; TRBD1 matches at 8 bases. V was clipped by 2 bases and J by 3 bases; unmatched bases: 6. The CDR3 has 16 amino acids. CDR1 is SEHNR, CDR2 FQNEAQ, per germline (reference sequence). The full variable domain, with the rest looked up from reference TRBV7-9 and TRBJ1-3, is DTGVSQNPRHKITKRGQNVTFRCDPISEHNRLYWYRQTLGQGPEFLTYFQNEAQLEKSRLLSDRFSAERPKGSFSTLEIQRTEQGDSAMYLCASSLPGQGIGNTIYFGEGSWLTVV.

This chain joins TRBV4-2 and TRBJ1-5; TRBD1 matches at 8 bases. The germline gives CDR1 LGHNA, CDR2 YNFKEQ. The CDR3 contains 16 residues. V was pared by 4 bases and J by 0 bases, with 5 bases of the junction left unmatched. The CDR3 coding sequence is TGTGCCAGCAGCCTCGACAGGGGCAATAGCAATCAGCCCCAGCATTTT. It specifies CASSLDRGNSNQPQHF.

The V gene is TRBV12-2, the J gene TRBJ2-1; the D call TRBD2 from the table was never checked on the DNA. TRBV12-2 is deemed a pseudogene. This CDR3 region has 16 residues. The CDR3 sequence: CASRTEPGGQNNEQFF. As DNA, the CDR3 is TGTGCAAGTCGGACTGAGCCGGGAGGACAAAATAATGAGCAGTTCTTC.

The rearrangement uses TRBV9 and TRBJ2-3; 7 nucleotides match TRBD2. V shed 2 bases, J shed 2 bases, and the junction held 2 bases outside the gene matches. CDR1 is SGDLS, CDR2 YYNGEE, per germline. The CDR3 runs to 14 residues. The CDR3 DNA reads TGTGCCAGCAGCGTGGGACTACACACAGATACGCAGTATTTT. Its protein product is CASSVGLHTDTQYF.

This chain uses TRBV27 with TRBJ2-1; 7 positions match TRBD2. The CDR3 covers 14 residues. From germline, CDR1 is MNHEY and CDR2 SMNVEV (reference sequence). V lost 5 bases and J lost 6; bases outside the gene matches: 7. The CDR3 DNA follows: TGTGCCAGCAGTCTCGGGACTACCCGCAATGAGCAGTTCTTC. It is translated as CASSLGTTRNEQFF.

The chain recombines TRBV5-1 with TRBJ2-2; TRBD1 matches at 7 bases. Germline V gives CDR1 SGHRS, CDR2 YFSETQ. The CDR3 length is 14 residues. V gave up 7 bases and J gave up 2 bases; unmatched junction bases: 5. CDR3 sequence (DNA): TGCGCCAGCGCGGCAGGGGGAAACACCGGGGAGCTGTTTTTT. It encodes CASAAGGNTGELFF.

The chain recombines TRBV14 with TRBJ2-1, with TRBD2 matching 14 bases. Trimming at V came to 8 bases and at J to 10 bases, leaving 10 bases not matched to a gene. Germline V gene data show CDR1 as SGHDN and CDR2 as FVKESK. This CDR3 contains 15 residues. This CDR3 is CASGGTSGSFGEQFF. CDR3 nucleotides: TGTGCCAGCGGCGGGACTAGCGGGAGTTTTGGGGAGCAGTTCTTC.

The V gene is TRBV18, the J gene TRBJ1-2; weak D call: TRBD1 (6 bases). The CDR3 sequence is 17 residues long. The germline V and J ends were trimmed by 6 bases and 4 bases, with 24 bases remaining between them. Germline CDR1 is KGHSH and CDR2 is LQKENI. The CDR3 sequence is CASSSGPQGGQAYGYTF. CDR3 in DNA: TGTGCCAGCTCCTCCGGCCCGCAAGGGGGTCAGGCCTATGGCTACACCTTC.

The chain has TRBV2 and TRBJ1-2; D is unresolved. Germline-derived CDR1 and CDR2 are SNHLY and FYNNEI. This CDR3 region has 14 residues. The V end lost 0 bases, the J end lost 5 bases, and 10 bases lay between the germline ends. CDR3 protein: CASSEAAILYGYTF. The CDR3 nucleotides are TGTGCCAGCAGTGAAGCGGCCATCTTATATGGCTACACCTTC.

V gene TRBV6-5 combines with J gene TRBJ2-5; TRBD1 matches 9 bases. Trimming took 6 bases from V and 5 from J; bases not matched to a gene: 4. Germline lookup yields CDR1 MNHEY and CDR2 SVGAGI. The CDR3 consists of 13 residues. CDR3 nucleotides: TGTGCCAGCAGCTTAGACAGGGGGGAGACCCAGTACTTC. This gives the protein CASSLDRGETQYF.

This clone appeared a single time. The rearrangement links TRBV5-4 to TRBJ2-5, with TRBD1 matching 7 bases. CDR3 length: 18 residues. Germline-derived CDR1 and CDR2 are SGHNT and YYREEE (reference sequence). The V and J ends lost 2 bases and 1 base, in that order; junction bases with no gene match: 14. The CDR3 nucleotides read TGTGCCAGCAGCTTTTTTAATCTTTTAGGGACAGCCCAAGAGACCCAGTACTTC. Translated, it gives CASSFFNLLGTAQETQYF.

The count of this clone is one. V is TRBV28 and J is TRBJ2-7, with TRBD2 matching over 9 bases. V dropped 0 bases and J dropped 5; count of bases not matched to a gene: 5. CDR1 and CDR2 (germline): MDHEN, SYDVKM. CDR3 length: 15 amino acids. The CDR3 sequence: CASSLWAGGLHEQYF. The CDR3 DNA reads TGTGCCAGCAGTTTATGGGCGGGGGGGCTCCACGAGCAGTACTTC. Full variable domain (outside the CDR3, taken from reference TRBV28 and TRBJ2-7): DVKVTQSSRYLVKRTGEKVFLECVQDMDHENMFWYRQDPGLGLRLIYFSYDVKMKEKGDIPEGYSVSREKKERFSLILESASTNQTSMYLCASSLWAGGLHEQYFGPGTRLTVT.

The chain employs TRBV5-1 and TRBJ2-7; 13 nucleotides align to TRBD2. The germline CDR1 and CDR2 sequences are SGHRS and YFSETQ. CDR3 size: 14 residues. Trimming took 4 bases from V and 6 from J; bases not matched to a gene: 4. CDR3 sequence: CASSETSGGAEQYF. The CDR3 DNA sequence: TGCGCCAGCAGCGAAACTAGCGGGGGGGCCGAGCAGTACTTC.

This chain links TRBV6-1 with TRBJ2-7; no firm D call. Germline V lookup: CDR1 MNHNS, CDR2 SASEGT. V lost 5 bases and J lost 1, with 9 bases in between. The CDR3 spans 13 residues. In DNA, the CDR3 is TGTGCCAGCAGTAAAGGCGTTTCCTACGAGCAGTACTTC. This codes for CASSKGVSYEQYF.

The V call is TRBV6-1, the J call TRBJ2-7; 9 nucleotides align to TRBD2. Germline values: CDR1 MNHNS, CDR2 SASEGT. The CDR3 length is 18 residues. With 4 bases clipped from V and 3 bases from J, the junction kept 16 bases outside the gene matches. The CDR3 is CASSARIAGVFSVYEQYF. CDR3 DNA: TGTGCCAGCAGTGCCCGGATAGCGGGAGTCTTCTCAGTCTACGAGCAGTACTTC.

This chain links TRBV7-9 with TRBJ2-4; possibly TRBD2 for D (6 bases). V was trimmed by 4 bases and J by 3 bases, leaving 16 bases between them. The germline V gene has CDR1 SEHNR and CDR2 FQNEAQ (reference sequence). This CDR3 is built from 16 residues. The CDR3 loop reads CASSSSGGSVKNIQYF. The CDR3 DNA reads as TGTGCCAGCAGCTCTTCTGGGGGGAGCGTCAAAAACATTCAGTACTTC.

The chain has TRBV6-1 and TRBJ2-7, with D tentatively TRBD1 (5 bases). Between the trimmed V and J ends, which lost 2 bases and 0 bases, there was a span of 11 bases. The CDR3 is 15 residues long. Per germline, CDR1 MNHNS and CDR2 SASEGT. The CDR3 loop is CASSETSGNSYEQYF. Here the CDR3 DNA reads TGTGCCAGCAGTGAAACATCAGGGAACTCCTACGAGCAGTACTTC.

This clone was observed once. V usage is TRBV6-1 and J usage is TRBJ1-1, with a weak D call TRBD1 (6 bases). Per the germline V gene, CDR1 is MNHNS and CDR2 is SASEGT. The CDR3 has 12 residues. The V gene lost 6 bases and the J gene lost 8 bases, with 13 bases spanning the gap. The CDR3 DNA reads TGTGCCAGCAGACTACAGGGAGGGGAAGCTTTCTTT. This encodes CASRLQGGEAFF.

This clone occurred a few times. The J gene is TRBJ2-5, the V gene TRBV19, with 11 bases lining up with TRBD2. The CDR3 has 16 amino acids. V gave up 7 bases and J gave up 2 bases; unmatched junction bases: 9. CDR1 LNHDA and CDR2 SQIVND come from the germline V gene (reference sequence). CDR3 DNA sequence: TGTGCCAGTACCAGAATAGCGGGGGGGCGACAAGAGACCCAGTACTTC. Amino acid sequence: CASTRIAGGRQETQYF. Combining the CDR3 with reference TRBV19 and TRBJ2-5 gives the whole variable domain DGGITQSPKYLFRKEGQNVTLSCEQNLNHDAMYWYRQDPGQGLRLIYYSQIVNDFQKGDIAEGYSVSREKKESFPLTVTSAQKNPTAFYLCASTRIAGGRQETQYFGPGTRLLVL.

There are a few counts of this clone. The chain links TRBV6-1 to TRBJ2-3, with TRBD1 identical over 7 bases. Germline CDR1 reads MNHNS; CDR2 reads SASEGT. The CDR3 length is 15 residues. V lost 2 bases and J lost 4; bases outside the gene matches: 6. The CDR3 reads CASSERRQGADTQYF. CDR3 bases: TGTGCCAGCAGTGAAAGGAGGCAGGGGGCAGATACGCAGTATTTT.

This clone has a count of ten or more. The chain links TRBV5-1 to TRBJ1-2; D gene ambiguous. Germline lookup yields CDR1 SGHRS and CDR2 YFSETQ. Trimming removed 0 bases from V and 4 bases from J, with 7 bases in between. The length of the CDR3 is 13 residues. The CDR3 reads CASSLGGSYGYTF. The CDR3 DNA follows: TGCGCCAGCAGCTTGGGAGGATCCTATGGCTACACCTTC.

This chain connects TRBV28 to TRBJ1-4, with a possible D match to TRBD1 (6 bases). This CDR3 region has 16 residues. V lost 3 bases to trimming and J lost 7 bases, with 18 bases between them. Germline CDR1 is MDHEN and CDR2 is SYDVKM. The CDR3 coding sequence is TGTGCCAGCAGTTTTGGACCGGGGGGGCTTACTGAAAAACTGTTTTTT. It encodes CASSFGPGGLTEKLFF.